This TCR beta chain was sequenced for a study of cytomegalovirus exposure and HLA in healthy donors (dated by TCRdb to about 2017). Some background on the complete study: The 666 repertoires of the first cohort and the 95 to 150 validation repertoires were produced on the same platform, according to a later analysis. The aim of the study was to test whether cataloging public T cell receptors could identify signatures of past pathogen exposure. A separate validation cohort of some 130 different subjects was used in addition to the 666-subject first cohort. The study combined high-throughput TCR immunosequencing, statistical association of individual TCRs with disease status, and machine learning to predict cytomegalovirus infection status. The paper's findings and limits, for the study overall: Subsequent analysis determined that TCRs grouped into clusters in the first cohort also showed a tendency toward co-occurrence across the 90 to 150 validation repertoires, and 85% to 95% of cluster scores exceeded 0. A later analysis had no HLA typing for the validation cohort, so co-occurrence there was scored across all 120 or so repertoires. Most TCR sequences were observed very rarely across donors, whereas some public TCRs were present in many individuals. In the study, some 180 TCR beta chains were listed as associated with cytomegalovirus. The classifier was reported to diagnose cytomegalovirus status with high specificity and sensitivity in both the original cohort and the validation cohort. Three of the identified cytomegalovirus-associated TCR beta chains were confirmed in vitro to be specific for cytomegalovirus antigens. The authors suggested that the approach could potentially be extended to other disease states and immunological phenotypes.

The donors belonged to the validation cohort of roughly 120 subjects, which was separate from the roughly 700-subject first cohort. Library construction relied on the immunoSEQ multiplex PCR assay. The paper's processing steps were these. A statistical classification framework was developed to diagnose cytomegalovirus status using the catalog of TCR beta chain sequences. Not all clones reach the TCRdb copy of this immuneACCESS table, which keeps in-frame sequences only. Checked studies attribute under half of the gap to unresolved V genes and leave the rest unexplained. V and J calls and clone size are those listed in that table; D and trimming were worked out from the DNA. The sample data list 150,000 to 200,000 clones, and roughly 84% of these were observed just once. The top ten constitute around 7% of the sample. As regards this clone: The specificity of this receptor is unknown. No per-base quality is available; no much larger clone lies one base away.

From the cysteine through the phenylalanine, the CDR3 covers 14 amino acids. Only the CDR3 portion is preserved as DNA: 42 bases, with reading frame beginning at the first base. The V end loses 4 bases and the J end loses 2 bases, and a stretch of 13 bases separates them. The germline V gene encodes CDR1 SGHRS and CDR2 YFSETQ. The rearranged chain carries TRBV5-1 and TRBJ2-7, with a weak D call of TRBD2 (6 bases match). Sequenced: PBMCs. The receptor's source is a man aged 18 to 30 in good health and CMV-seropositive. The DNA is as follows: TGCGCCAGCAGCCCGAGGACTAACACCTACGAGCAGTACTTC. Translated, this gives CASSPRTNTYEQYF. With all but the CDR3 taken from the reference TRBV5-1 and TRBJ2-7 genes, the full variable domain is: KAGVTQTPRYLIKTRGQQVTLSCSPISGHRSVSWYQQTPGQGLQFLFEYFSETQRNKGNFPGRFSGRQFSNSRSEMNVSTLELGDSALYLCASSPRTNTYEQYFGPGTRLTVT.